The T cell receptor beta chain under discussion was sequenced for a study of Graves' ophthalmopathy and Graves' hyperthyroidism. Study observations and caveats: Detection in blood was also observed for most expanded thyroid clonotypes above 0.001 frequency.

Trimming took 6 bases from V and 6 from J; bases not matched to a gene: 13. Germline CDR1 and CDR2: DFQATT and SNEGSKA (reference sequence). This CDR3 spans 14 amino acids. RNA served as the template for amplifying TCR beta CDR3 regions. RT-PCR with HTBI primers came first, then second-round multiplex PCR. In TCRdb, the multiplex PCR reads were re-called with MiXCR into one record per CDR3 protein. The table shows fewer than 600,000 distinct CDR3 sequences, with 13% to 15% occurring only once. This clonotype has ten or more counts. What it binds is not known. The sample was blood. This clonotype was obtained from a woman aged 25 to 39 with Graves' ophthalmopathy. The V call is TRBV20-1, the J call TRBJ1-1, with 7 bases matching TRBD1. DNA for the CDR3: TGCAGTGCATCTCTGACAGGGAGTCCTGCTGAAGCTTTCTTT. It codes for CSASLTGSPAEAFF.